Presented here are 29 T cell receptor beta chains from one specimen sequenced in a study of cytomegalovirus exposure and HLA in healthy donors. Use of 60 Vbeta and 13 Jbeta primers characterized the PCR. This table comes from immunoSEQ multiplex PCR, and its TCRdb copy is limited to in-frame clones, with some not included. The data show 150,000 to 200,000 clones, about 86% seen once. The specimen was PBMCs. These receptor sequences come from a woman in her late teens or twenties in good health and CMV-seropositive.

The rearrangement uses TRBV7-2 and TRBJ1-2; tentatively, D is TRBD1 (6 bases). Trimming cost V 2 bases and J 8 bases, with 18 bases left between them. This CDR3 spans 15 amino acids. CDR1 and CDR2 (germline): SGHTA, FQGNSA. CDR3: CASSLRGSPTEGYTF. In DNA form, the CDR3 reads TGTGCCAGCAGCTTAAGGGGGTCCCCTACCGAAGGCTACACCTTC.

The chain has TRBV7-2 and TRBJ1-2, with TRBD1 matching 7 bases. Germline lookup yields CDR1 SGHTA and CDR2 FQGNSA. The CDR3 sequence is 14 residues long. V gave up 5 bases and J gave up 3 bases; unmatched junction bases: 6. This CDR3 is CASSPHDRDYGYTF. CDR3 nucleotide sequence: TGTGCCAGCAGCCCCCACGACAGGGACTATGGCTACACCTTC.

This clone is a singleton in its sample. V and J are TRBV7-6 and TRBJ2-2; 11 positions match TRBD2. With V trimmed by 4 bases and J by 4 bases, 5 bases remained unmatched. Germline CDR1 is SGHVS and CDR2 is FNYEAQ. The CDR3 spans 16 residues. The CDR3 nucleotides are TGTGCCAGCAGCTCACTAGCGGGGGCGGTCACCGGGGAGCTGTTTTTT. This codes for CASSSLAGAVTGELFF.

The chain links TRBV29-1 to TRBJ2-5, with TRBD2 matching over 11 bases. Germline CDR1 is SQVTM and CDR2 is ANQGSEA. CDR3 size: 15 residues. Trimming took 4 bases from V and 3 from J; bases not matched to a gene: 7. The CDR3 loop is CSVARLAGGEETQYF. The CDR3 DNA follows: TGCAGCGTTGCGCGGCTAGCGGGGGGCGAAGAGACCCAGTACTTC.

A remark on this clone: This CDR3 is also generated by other DNA sequences in the sample. The genes are TRBV5-1 and TRBJ2-1; 8 bases agree with TRBD2. CDR3 length equals 15 residues. Germline V CDR1 and CDR2: SGHRS, YFSETQ. V lost 4 bases to trimming and J lost 2 bases; unmatched junction nucleotides: 5. CDR3 in DNA: TGCGCCAGCAGCGCGCGGGGGGATCCCTACAATGAGCAGTTCTTC. Amino acids: CASSARGDPYNEQFF.

The V and J genes are TRBV7-9 and TRBJ1-4; 9 bases are shared with TRBD1. From germline, CDR1 is SEHNR and CDR2 FQNEAQ (reference sequence). V dropped 8 bases and J dropped 7; count of bases not matched to a gene: 8. The CDR3 has 14 residues. The CDR3 protein is CASQVGQGFEKLFF. In nucleotides, the CDR3 is TGTGCCAGCCAAGTCGGACAGGGGTTTGAAAAACTGTTTTTT.

The chain links TRBV12-5 to TRBJ1-5; D ambiguous. The CDR3 length is 17 residues. The V end was cut by 4 bases, the J end by 5 bases, with 21 bases between. Germline V gene sequence: CDR1 LGHNT, CDR2 FRNRAP. DNA for the CDR3: TGTGCTAGTGGTTGGTACGGATGGGGAGGGAAGGATCAGCCCCAGCATTTT. Residues: CASGWYGWGGKDQPQHF.

V is TRBV18 and J is TRBJ1-5, with 10 bases matching TRBD1. In germline, CDR1 is KGHSH, CDR2 LQKENI. The CDR3 runs to 16 residues. The V segment lost 2 bases and the J segment 2 bases; nucleotides outside the gene matches: 3. The CDR3 region has the DNA TGTGCCAGCTCACCATTCGGGACAGGGGGCAATCAGCCCCAGCATTTT. It codes for CASSPFGTGGNQPQHF.

The chain couples TRBV29-1 to TRBJ2-3; TRBD2 might be the D (5 bases). This CDR3 comprises 13 residues. With 4 bases removed from V and 4 bases from J, the gap between germline ends came to 12 bases. CDR1 and CDR2 from the germline V gene are SQVTM and ANQGSEA. The CDR3 spells CSVVPGWADTQYF. As DNA, the CDR3 is TGCAGCGTTGTGCCGGGGTGGGCAGATACGCAGTATTTT.

This clone was seen only a few times. V and J are TRBV11-2 and TRBJ2-3; 8 bases are a match to TRBD2. This CDR3 has 16 residues. CDR1 and CDR2 (germline): SGHAT, FQNNGV. After removal of 5 bases from V and 5 bases from J, the junction contained 12 bases not matched to a gene. The CDR3 loop reads CASSARGRGVVDTQYF. The CDR3 nucleotides are TGTGCCAGCAGCGCTCGGGGGCGGGGGGTAGTAGATACGCAGTATTTT.

This sequence joins TRBV28 and TRBJ1-2, with a tentative D call TRBD1 (5 bases). The CDR3 length is 15 residues. Trimming removed 2 bases at V and 2 bases at J, with 12 bases between. The germline V gene has CDR1 MDHEN and CDR2 SYDVKM. Here the CDR3 reads CASSLGAVRNYGYTF. The CDR3 coding sequence is TGTGCCAGCAGTTTAGGGGCAGTACGGAACTATGGCTACACCTTC.

The chain carries TRBV29-1 and TRBJ2-2; D perhaps matches TRBD2 (7 bases). Germline V lookup: CDR1 SQVTM, CDR2 ANQGSEA. Trimming removed 3 bases at V and 5 bases at J, with 13 bases between. There are 14 residues in the CDR3. CDR3 in amino acids: CSVEGRGQTGELFF. In nucleotides, the CDR3 is TGCAGCGTTGAGGGGCGGGGGCAAACCGGGGAGCTGTTTTTT.

This clone is a singleton in its sample. The rearrangement joins TRBV11-2 to TRBJ2-5; D is possibly TRBD2 (7 bases). Trimming shortened V by 5 bases and J by 1 base, and 11 bases separated the two germline ends. This CDR3 region has 14 residues. CDR1 is SGHAT and CDR2 is FQNNGV in the germline V gene. CDR3 sequence reads: CASSRGGFQETQYF. The DNA for the CDR3 is TGTGCCAGCAGCCGCGGGGGCTTCCAAGAGACCCAGTACTTC.

The chain uses TRBV7-9 and TRBJ2-1, with 10 nucleotides matching TRBD2. This CDR3 is 16 amino acids long. Germline CDR1 is SEHNR and CDR2 is FQNEAQ (reference sequence). Unmatched junction bases numbered 6, after V lost 2 bases and J lost 5 bases. The CDR3: CASSLLAGEQNNEQFF. DNA for the CDR3: TGTGCCAGCAGCTTACTAGCGGGGGAACAAAACAATGAGCAGTTCTTC.

Note on this clone: At one boundary the junction diverges from the germline segment, which might be a read error. The V and J genes are TRBV7-9 and TRBJ2-3; 8 bases line up with TRBD1. Germline V gives CDR1 SEHNR, CDR2 FQNEAQ (reference sequence). The CDR3 is 14 residues long. CDR3 coding DNA: TGTTCCAGCAGGCGTAACAGGGGGAAGGATACGCAGTATTTT. Residues: CSSRRNRGKDTQYF.

The chain carries TRBV5-1 and TRBJ1-4; 8 bases line up with TRBD1. This CDR3 has 16 amino acids. Per the germline V gene, CDR1 is SGHRS and CDR2 is YFSETQ. The junction had 5 bases not matched to a gene; V was cut back by 4 bases and J by 0 bases. In nucleotides, the CDR3 is TGCGCCAGCAGCCCCGGGACAGGAACAACTAATGAAAAACTGTTTTTT. Translating gives CASSPGTGTTNEKLFF.

The V gene is TRBV6-1, the J gene TRBJ1-3; D is unresolved. Trimming removed 2 bases from V and 0 bases from J, with 17 bases in between. Per germline, CDR1 MNHNS and CDR2 SASEGT. The CDR3 runs to 18 residues. CDR3 protein: CASSEWSGYVPSGNTIYF. Written as DNA, the CDR3 is TGTGCCAGCAGTGAATGGTCGGGATATGTCCCCTCTGGAAACACCATATATTTT.

V usage is TRBV30 and J usage is TRBJ2-7, with D possibly being TRBD1 (5 bases). The V end was cut by 1 base, the J end by 6 bases, with 16 bases between. The CDR3 consists of 14 residues. Germline CDR1 GTSNPN, CDR2 SVGIG (reference sequence). This CDR3 reads CAWSGGEYLSEQYV. The CDR3 DNA is TGTGCCTGGAGTGGGGGCGAGTATCTAAGCGAGCAGTACGTC.

This chain uses TRBV5-6 with TRBJ1-5, with unresolved D. Germline CDR1 and CDR2: SGHDT and YYEEEE. V lost 7 bases, J lost 0 bases, and 17 bases lay in between. The CDR3 is 16 residues long. CDR3: CASARGAQNSNQPQHF. In nucleotides, the CDR3 is TGTGCCAGCGCACGGGGAGCACAAAATAGCAATCAGCCCCAGCATTTT.

The chain is built from TRBV19 and TRBJ1-1; D is unresolved. Trimming shortened V by 2 bases and J by 4 bases, and 11 bases separated the two germline ends. CDR3 length: 14 residues. Germline V gives CDR1 LNHDA, CDR2 SQIVND (reference sequence). CDR3 in amino acids: CASSIRKGGTEAFF. DNA for the CDR3: TGTGCCAGTAGTATACGTAAGGGAGGCACTGAAGCTTTCTTT.

The rearrangement links TRBV27 to TRBJ2-7; the match to TRBD2 covers 8 bases. The J segment lost 4 bases and the V segment lost 5 bases, leaving 7 bases of the junction unmatched. In germline, CDR1 is MNHEY, CDR2 SMNVEV (reference sequence). The CDR3 is 14 residues long. The CDR3 is CASSRSGGAYEQYF. CDR3 in DNA: TGTGCCAGCAGTAGGTCGGGGGGGGCATACGAGCAGTACTTC.

In its sample, this clone was seen a few times. The CDR3, as DNA: TGTGCCAGCAGGGCTGTTTCAGGGGCTGGGGCCAACGTCCTGACTTTC. Protein product: CASRAVSGAGANVLTF. This chain connects TRBV7-9 to TRBJ2-6, with D perhaps TRBD1 (6 bases). CDR3 length equals 16 residues. Per the germline V gene, CDR1 is SEHNR and CDR2 is FQNEAQ (reference sequence). The V end was cut by 6 bases, the J end by 2 bases, with 14 bases between.

This chain uses TRBV29-1 with TRBJ1-2, with 10 bases fitting TRBD1. The germline V gene encodes CDR1 SQVTM and CDR2 ANQGSEA. The CDR3 has 14 residues. V gave up 1 base and J gave up 7 bases; unmatched junction bases: 6. The CDR3 coding sequence is TGCAGCGTTGAAGGTGGACAGGGGGTCTTTGGCTACACCTTC. Protein: CSVEGGQGVFGYTF.

The rearrangement joins TRBV5-4 to TRBJ2-7, with TRBD1 identical over 7 bases. Per the germline V gene, CDR1 is SGHNT and CDR2 is YYREEE (reference sequence). V was pared by 0 bases and J by 0 bases, with 6 bases of the junction left unmatched. This CDR3 is 16 amino acids long. CDR3 coding DNA: TGTGCCAGCAGCTTGGGAGGACAGGCTCACTCCTACGAGCAGTACTTC. Encoded protein: CASSLGGQAHSYEQYF.

The chain carries TRBV14 and TRBJ1-2; D ambiguous. CDR3 length: 13 amino acids. V lost 4 bases and J lost 3, with 9 bases in between. Germline-derived CDR1 and CDR2 are SGHDN and FVKESK. The CDR3 sequence is CASSRHTDYGYTF. The DNA of the CDR3 is TGTGCCAGCAGCCGCCATACAGACTATGGCTACACCTTC.

J is TRBJ2-2 and V is TRBV4-2, with a possible D match to TRBD2 (5 bases). Trimming left V 5 bases short and J 9 bases short, with 22 bases between. This CDR3 has 16 residues. Germline V CDR1 and CDR2: LGHNA, YNFKEQ. The CDR3 coding sequence is TGTGCCAGCAGCGGAGCGGCCGGGTGGGTGAACCGGGAGCTGTTTTTT. Amino acid sequence: CASSGAAGWVNRELFF.

The chain couples TRBV7-3 to TRBJ1-2, with TRBD1 matching 8 bases. The CDR3 consists of 13 residues. Trimming at V came to 5 bases and at J to 7 bases, leaving 6 bases not matched to a gene. CDR1 is SGHTA and CDR2 is FQGTGA in the germline V gene. CDR3 amino acids: CASSQTGAAGYTF. The CDR3 nucleotides are TGTGCCAGCAGCCAGACAGGGGCGGCTGGCTACACCTTC. Full variable domain (outside the CDR3, taken from reference TRBV7-3 and TRBJ1-2): GAGVSQTPSNKVTEKGKYVELRCDPISGHTALYWYRQSLGQGPEFLIYFQGTGAADDSGLPNDRFFAVRPEGSVSTLKIQRTERGDSAVYLCASSQTGAAGYTFGSGTRLTVV.

The J gene is TRBJ1-5, the V gene TRBV11-2; perhaps TRBD1 as D (6 bases). V lost 5 bases and J lost 1, with 9 bases in between. The CDR3 is 14 residues long. CDR1 and CDR2 (germline): SGHAT, FQNNGV. The CDR3 coding sequence is TGTGCCAGCAGCAACGGACAGAGCAATCAGCCCCAGCATTTT. This translates into CASSNGQSNQPQHF.

This sequence joins TRBV14 and TRBJ1-3; D remains ambiguous. V was pared by 6 bases and J by 4 bases, with 7 bases between. CDR3 length equals 12 residues. Germline V CDR1 and CDR2: SGHDN, FVKESK. For the CDR3, the DNA is TGTGCCAGCAGGCATCAGGGAAACACCATATATTTT. Translating gives CASRHQGNTIYF.